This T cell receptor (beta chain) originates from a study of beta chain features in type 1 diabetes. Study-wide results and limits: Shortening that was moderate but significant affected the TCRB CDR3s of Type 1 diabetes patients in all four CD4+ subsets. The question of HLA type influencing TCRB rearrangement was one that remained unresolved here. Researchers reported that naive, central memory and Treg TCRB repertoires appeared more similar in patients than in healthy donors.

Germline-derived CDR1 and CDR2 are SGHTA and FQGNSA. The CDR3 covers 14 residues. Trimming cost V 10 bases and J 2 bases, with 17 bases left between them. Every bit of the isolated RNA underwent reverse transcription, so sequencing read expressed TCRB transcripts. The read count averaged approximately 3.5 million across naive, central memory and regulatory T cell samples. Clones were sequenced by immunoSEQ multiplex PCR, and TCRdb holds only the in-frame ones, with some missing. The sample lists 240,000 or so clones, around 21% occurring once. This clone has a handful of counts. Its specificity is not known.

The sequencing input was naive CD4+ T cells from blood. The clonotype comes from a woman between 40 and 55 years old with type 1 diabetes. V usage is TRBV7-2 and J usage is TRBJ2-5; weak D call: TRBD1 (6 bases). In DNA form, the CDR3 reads TGTGCCACCAAGGACAGTCCCGCTCAAGAGACCCAGTACTTC. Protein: CATKDSPAQETQYF.